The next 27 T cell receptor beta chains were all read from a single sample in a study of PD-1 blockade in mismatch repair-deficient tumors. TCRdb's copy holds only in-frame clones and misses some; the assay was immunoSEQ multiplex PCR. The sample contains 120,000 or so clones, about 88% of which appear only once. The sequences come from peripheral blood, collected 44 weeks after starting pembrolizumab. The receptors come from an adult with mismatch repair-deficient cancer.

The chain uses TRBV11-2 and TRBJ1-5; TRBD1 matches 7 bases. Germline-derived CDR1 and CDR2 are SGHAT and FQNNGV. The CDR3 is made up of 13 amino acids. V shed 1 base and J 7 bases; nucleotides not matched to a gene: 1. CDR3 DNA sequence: TGTGCCAGCAGCTTAGGAGGGGGCCAGCCCCAGCATTTT. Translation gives CASSLGGGQPQHF.

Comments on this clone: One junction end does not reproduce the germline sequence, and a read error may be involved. CDR3 bases: TGCGCCAGCAGTATGGGACTAGCGGGACAGGTTGACAATGAGCAGTTCTTC. It translates to CASSMGLAGQVDNEQFF. The rearrangement uses TRBV28 and TRBJ2-1, with 13 nucleotides matching TRBD2. The length of the CDR3 is 17 residues. Germline-derived CDR1 and CDR2 are MDHEN and SYDVKM.

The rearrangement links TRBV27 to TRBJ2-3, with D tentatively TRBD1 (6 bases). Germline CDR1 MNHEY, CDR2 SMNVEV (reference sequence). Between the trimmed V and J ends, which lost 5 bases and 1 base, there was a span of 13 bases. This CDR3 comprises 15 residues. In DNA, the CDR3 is TGTGCCAGCAGTCCGGACAGTTGGGGCACAGATACGCAGTATTTT. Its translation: CASSPDSWGTDTQYF.

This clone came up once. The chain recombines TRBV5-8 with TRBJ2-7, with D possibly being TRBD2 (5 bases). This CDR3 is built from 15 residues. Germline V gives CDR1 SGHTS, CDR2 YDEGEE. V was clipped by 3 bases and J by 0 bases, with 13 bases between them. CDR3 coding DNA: TGTGCCAGCAGCTCAGTGGTAGCGAGCTCCTACGAGCAGTACTTC. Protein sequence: CASSSVVASSYEQYF.

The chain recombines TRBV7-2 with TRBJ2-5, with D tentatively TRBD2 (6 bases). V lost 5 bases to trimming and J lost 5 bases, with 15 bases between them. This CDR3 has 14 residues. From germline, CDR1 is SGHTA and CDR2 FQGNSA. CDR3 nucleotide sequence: TGTGCCAGCAGCCCCCCTCCGGGAGACGAGACCCAGTACTTC. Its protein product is CASSPPPGDETQYF.

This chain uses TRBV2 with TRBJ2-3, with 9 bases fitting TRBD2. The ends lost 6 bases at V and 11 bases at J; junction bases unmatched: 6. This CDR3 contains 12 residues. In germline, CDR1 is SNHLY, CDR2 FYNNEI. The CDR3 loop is CASRRLAEKQYF. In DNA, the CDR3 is TGTGCCAGCAGACGACTAGCGGAAAAGCAGTATTTT.

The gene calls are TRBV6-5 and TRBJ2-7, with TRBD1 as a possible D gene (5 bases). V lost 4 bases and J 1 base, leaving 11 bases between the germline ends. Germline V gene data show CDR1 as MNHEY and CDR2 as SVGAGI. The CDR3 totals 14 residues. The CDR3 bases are TGTGCCAGCAGTTTCGGCAGGGCGTCCTACGAGCAGTACTTC. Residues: CASSFGRASYEQYF.

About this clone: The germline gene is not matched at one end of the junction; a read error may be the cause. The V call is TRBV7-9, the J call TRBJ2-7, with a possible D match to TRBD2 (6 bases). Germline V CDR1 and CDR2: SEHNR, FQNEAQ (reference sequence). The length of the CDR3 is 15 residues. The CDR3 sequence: CASSRGSGDPYEQYF. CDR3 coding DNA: TGCGCCAGCAGCCGTGGGTCGGGGGACCCCTACGAGCAGTACTTC.

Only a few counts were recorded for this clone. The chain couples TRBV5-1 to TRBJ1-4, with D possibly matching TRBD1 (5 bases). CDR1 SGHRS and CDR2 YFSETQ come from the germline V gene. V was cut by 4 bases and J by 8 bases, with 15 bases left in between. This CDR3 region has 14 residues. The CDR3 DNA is TGCGCCAGCAGCCCCCTATGGGCAGGGGAAAAACTGTTTTTT. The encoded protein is CASSPLWAGEKLFF.

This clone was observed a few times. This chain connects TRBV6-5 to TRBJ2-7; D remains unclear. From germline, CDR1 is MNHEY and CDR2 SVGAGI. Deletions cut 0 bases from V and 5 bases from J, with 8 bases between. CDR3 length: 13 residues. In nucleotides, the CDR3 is TGTGCCAGCAGTTACTCCGGACGACACGAGCAGTACTTC. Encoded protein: CASSYSGRHEQYF.

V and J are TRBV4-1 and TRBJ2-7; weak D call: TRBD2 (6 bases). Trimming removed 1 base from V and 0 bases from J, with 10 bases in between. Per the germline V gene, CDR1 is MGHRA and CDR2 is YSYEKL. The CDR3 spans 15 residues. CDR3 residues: CASSQGAGSSYEQYF. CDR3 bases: TGCGCCAGCAGCCAAGGGGCGGGATCCTCCTACGAGCAGTACTTC.

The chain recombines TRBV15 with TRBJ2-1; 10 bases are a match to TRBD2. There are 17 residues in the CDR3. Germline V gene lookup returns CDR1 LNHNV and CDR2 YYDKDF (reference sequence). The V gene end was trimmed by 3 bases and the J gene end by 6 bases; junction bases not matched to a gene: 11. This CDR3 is CATSSSSGRVFGNEQFF. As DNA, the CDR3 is TGTGCCACCAGCAGCTCGAGCGGGAGGGTTTTCGGCAATGAGCAGTTCTTC. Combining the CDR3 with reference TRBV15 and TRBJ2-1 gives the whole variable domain DAMVIQNPRYQVTQFGKPVTLSCSQTLNHNVMYWYQQKSSQAPKLLFHYYDKDFNNEADTPDNFQSRRPNTSFCFLDIRSPGLGDTAMYLCATSSSSGRVFGNEQFFGPGTRLTVL.

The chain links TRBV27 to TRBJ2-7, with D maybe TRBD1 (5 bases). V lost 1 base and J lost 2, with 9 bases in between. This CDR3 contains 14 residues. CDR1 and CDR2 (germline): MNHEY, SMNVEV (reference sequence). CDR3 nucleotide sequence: TGTGCCAGCAGTTTATGGCAGGGCCCCTACGAGCAGTACTTC. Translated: CASSLWQGPYEQYF.

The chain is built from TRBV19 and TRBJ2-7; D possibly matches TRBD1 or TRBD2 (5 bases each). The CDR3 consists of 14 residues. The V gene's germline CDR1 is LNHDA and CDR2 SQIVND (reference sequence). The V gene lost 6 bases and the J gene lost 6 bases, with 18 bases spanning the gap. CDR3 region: CASSLTGPTSEQYF. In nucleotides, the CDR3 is TGTGCCAGTAGCCTCACGGGGCCCACGAGCGAGCAGTACTTC.

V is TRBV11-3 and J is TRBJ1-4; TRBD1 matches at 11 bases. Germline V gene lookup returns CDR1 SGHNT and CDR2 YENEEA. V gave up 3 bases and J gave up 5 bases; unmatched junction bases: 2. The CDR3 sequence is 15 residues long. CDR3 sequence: CASSFRTGGNEKLFF. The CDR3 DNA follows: TGTGCCAGCAGCTTCCGGACAGGGGGCAATGAAAAACTGTTTTTT.

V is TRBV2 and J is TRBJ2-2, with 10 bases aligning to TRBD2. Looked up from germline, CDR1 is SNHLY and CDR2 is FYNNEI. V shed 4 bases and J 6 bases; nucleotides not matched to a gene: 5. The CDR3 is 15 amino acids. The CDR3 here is CASSGASGSPGELFF. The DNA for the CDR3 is TGTGCCAGCAGTGGAGCTAGCGGGAGCCCCGGGGAGCTGTTTTTT.

The CDR3 DNA reads as TGTGCCAGCTCACCCAGCGGGAGTAAAGAGACCCAGTACTTC. This sequence encodes CASSPSGSKETQYF. The gene calls are TRBV18 and TRBJ2-5, with 8 bases aligning to TRBD2. The germline V gene encodes CDR1 KGHSH and CDR2 LQKENI. V was pared by 3 bases and J by 3 bases, with 3 bases of the junction left unmatched. This CDR3 has 14 amino acids.

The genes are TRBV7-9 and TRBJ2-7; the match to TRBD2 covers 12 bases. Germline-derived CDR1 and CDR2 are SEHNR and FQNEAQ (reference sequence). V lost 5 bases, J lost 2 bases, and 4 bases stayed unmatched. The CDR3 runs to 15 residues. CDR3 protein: CASSTRTSGTYEQYF. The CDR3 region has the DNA TGTGCCAGCAGCACCCGGACTAGCGGGACCTACGAGCAGTACTTC.

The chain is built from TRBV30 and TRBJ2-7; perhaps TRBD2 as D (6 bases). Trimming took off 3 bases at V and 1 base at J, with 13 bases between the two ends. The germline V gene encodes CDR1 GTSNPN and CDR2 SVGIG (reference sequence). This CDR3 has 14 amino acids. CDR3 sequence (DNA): TGTGCCTGGAGCCGCGGAGGGAAGTCCTACGAGCAGTACTTC. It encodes CAWSRGGKSYEQYF.

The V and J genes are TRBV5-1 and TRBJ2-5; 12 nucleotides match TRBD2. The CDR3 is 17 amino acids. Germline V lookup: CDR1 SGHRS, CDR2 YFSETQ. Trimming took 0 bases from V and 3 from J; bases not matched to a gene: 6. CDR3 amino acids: CASSLGLAGVWEETQYF. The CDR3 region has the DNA TGCGCCAGCAGCTTGGGACTAGCGGGAGTCTGGGAAGAGACCCAGTACTTC.

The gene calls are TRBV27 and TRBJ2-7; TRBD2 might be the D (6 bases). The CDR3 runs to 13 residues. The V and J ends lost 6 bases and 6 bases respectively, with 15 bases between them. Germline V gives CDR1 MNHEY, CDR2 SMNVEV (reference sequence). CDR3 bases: TGTGCCAGCAGACGACTAGGGAGGCTCGAGCAGTACTTC. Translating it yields CASRRLGRLEQYF.

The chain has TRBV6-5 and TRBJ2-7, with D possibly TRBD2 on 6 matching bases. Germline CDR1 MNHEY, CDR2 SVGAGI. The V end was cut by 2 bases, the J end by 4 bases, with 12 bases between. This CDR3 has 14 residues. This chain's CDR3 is CASSYAGTFYEQYF. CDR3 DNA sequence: TGTGCCAGCAGTTACGCCGGGACTTTTTACGAGCAGTACTTC.

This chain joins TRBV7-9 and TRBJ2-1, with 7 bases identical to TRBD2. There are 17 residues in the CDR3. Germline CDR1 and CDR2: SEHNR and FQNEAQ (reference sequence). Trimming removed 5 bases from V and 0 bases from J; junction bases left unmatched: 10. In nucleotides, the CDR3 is TGTGCCAGCAGCCCAAGGCCCGGGAGGAGCTCCTACAATGAGCAGTTCTTC. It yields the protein CASSPRPGRSSYNEQFF.

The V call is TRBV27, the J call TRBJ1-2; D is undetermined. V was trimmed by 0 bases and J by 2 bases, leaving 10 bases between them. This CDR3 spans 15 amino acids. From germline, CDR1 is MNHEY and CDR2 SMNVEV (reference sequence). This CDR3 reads CASSLSRLTNYGYTF. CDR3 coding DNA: TGTGCCAGCAGTTTATCCAGGCTTACGAACTATGGCTACACCTTC.

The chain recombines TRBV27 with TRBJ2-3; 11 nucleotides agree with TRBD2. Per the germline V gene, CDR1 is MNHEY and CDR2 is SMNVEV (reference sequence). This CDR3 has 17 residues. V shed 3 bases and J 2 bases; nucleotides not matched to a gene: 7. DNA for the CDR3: TGTGCCAGCAGTTTGCTAGCGGGAGGAGCCCTCACAGATACGCAGTATTTT. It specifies CASSLLAGGALTDTQYF.

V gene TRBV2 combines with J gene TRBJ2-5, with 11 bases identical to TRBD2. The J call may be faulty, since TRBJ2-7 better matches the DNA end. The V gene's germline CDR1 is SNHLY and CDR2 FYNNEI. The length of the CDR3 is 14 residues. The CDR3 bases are TGTGCCAGCACCGCGACTAGCGGGGCGGGCGAGCAGTACTTC. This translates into CASTATSGAGEQYF.

CDR3 in DNA: TGTGCCAGCAGCACCGGGACAGAAACGGTGGGGGATACGCAGTATTTT. It codes for CASSTGTETVGDTQYF. The chain links TRBV19 to TRBJ2-3; TRBD1 matches at 7 bases. V trimming: 9 bases; J trimming: 6 bases; junction bases outside the gene matches: 18. This CDR3 region has 16 residues. Looked up from germline, CDR1 is LNHDA and CDR2 is SQIVND (reference sequence).